This T cell receptor beta chain was sequenced in a study of CXCR3-negative and CXCR3-positive naive CD8 T cells. UMI-tagged TRB cDNA libraries were built via 5' RACE. TCRdb reprocessed the 5' RACE reads and reports one entry per CDR3 protein, with no DNA. This sample contains over 100,000 distinct CDR3 sequences. Findings and caveats of the study: TRBV-TRBJ usage matched between naive CXCR3-negative and CXCR3-positive cells but not between memory cells. The study found comparably high diversity in both naive subsets and much lower diversity in memory CD8+ cells.

On this clonotype: As yet, its antigen is unknown.

CDR3 length: 16 amino acids. Germline-derived CDR1 and CDR2 are MNHNY and SVGAGI (reference sequence). The sequenced sample consisted of naive CXCR3- CD8+ T cells from blood. Subset: CD45RO-CCR7+CD27+CD95- naive CD8+ T cells lacking CXCR3 (TNR3-). This sequence joins TRBV6-6 and TRBJ2-3; TCRdb reports TRBD2, a call that lacks DNA to check it against. The TCR comes from a human donor in good health. Some clones in this sample may be carry-over from other donors' samples. The CDR3 spells CASSYQGLAETDTQYF.